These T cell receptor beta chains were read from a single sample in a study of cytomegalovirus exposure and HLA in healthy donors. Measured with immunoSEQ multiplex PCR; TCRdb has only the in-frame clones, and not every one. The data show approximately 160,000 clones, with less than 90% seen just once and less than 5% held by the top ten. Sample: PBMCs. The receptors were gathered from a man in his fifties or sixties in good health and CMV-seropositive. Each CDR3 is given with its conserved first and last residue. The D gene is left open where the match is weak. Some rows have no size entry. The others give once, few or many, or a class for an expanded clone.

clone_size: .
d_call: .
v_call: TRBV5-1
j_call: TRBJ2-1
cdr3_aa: CASRLQSGDEQFF
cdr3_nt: TGCGCCAGCAGACTTCAAAGCGGCGATGAGCAGTTCTTC

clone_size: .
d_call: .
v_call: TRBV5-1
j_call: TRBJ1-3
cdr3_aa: CASSLSVPNSGNTIYF
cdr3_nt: TGCGCCAGCAGCTTGTCTGTCCCTAACTCTGGAAACACCATATATTTT

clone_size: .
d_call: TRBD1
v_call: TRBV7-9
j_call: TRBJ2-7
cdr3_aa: CASSRQGVADEQYF
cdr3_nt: TGTGCCAGCAGCCGACAGGGCGTGGCGGACGAGCAGTACTTC

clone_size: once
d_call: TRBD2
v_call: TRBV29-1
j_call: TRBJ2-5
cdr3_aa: CSVEGLAGTHFTQYF
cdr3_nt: TGCAGCGTTGAAGGACTAGCGGGGACCCATTTCACCCAGTACTTC

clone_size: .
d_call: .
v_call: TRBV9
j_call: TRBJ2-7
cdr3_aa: CASSVDGSPYEQYF
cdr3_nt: TGTGCCAGCAGCGTAGACGGGAGCCCCTACGAGCAGTACTTC

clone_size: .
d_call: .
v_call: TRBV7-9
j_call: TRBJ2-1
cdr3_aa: CASSLDTGFYNEQFF
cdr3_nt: TGTGCCAGCAGCTTAGATACGGGTTTCTACAATGAGCAGTTCTTC

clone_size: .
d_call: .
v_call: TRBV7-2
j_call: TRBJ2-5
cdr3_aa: CASSRSVQETQYF
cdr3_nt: TGTGCCAGCAGCCGTAGCGTGCAAGAGACCCAGTACTTC

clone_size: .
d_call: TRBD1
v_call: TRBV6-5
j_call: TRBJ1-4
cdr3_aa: CASSYAGTVNEKLFF
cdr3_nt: TGTGCCAGCAGTTACGCCGGGACAGTGAATGAAAAACTGTTTTTT

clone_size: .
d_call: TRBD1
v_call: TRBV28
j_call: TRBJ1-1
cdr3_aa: CASTTGGGNTEAFF
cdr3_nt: TGTGCCAGCACGACAGGGGGGGGGAACACTGAAGCTTTCTTT

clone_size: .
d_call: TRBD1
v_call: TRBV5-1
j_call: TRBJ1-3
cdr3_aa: CASSKGQSSGNTIYF
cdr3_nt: TGCGCCAGCAGCAAGGGACAGAGCTCTGGAAACACCATATATTTT

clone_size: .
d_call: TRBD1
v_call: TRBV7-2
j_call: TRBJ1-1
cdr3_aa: CASSPPGTGGSRAFF
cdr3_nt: TGTGCCAGCAGCCCCCCCGGGACAGGGGGCTCGCGAGCTTTCTTT

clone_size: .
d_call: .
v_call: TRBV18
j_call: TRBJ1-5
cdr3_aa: CASSPIRENQPQHF
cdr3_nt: TGTGCCAGCTCACCAATCAGGGAAAATCAGCCCCAGCATTTT

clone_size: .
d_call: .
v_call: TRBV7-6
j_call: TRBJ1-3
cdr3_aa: CASSLMMQTAGNTIYF
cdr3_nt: TGTGCCAGCAGCTTAATGATGCAGACAGCGGGAAACACCATATATTTT

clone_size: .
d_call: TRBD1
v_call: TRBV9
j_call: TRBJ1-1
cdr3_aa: CASSVGTGDSSNTEAFF
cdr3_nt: TGTGCCAGCAGCGTCGGGACAGGGGATAGTTCGAACACTGAAGCTTTCTTT

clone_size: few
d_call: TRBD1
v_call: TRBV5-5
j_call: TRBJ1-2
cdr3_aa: CASSSGQGAPRAYGYTF
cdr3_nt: TGTGCCAGCAGCTCGGGACAGGGGGCGCCTAGGGCCTATGGCTACACCTTC

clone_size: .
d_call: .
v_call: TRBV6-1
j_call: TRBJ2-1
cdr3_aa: CASSQYSELYNEQFF
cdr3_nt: TGTGCCAGCAGTCAATACTCGGAGCTCTACAATGAGCAGTTCTTC

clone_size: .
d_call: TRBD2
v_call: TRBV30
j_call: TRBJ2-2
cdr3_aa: CGSRLAGNTGELFF
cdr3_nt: TGTGGGTCAAGGCTAGCGGGTAACACCGGGGAGCTGTTTTTT

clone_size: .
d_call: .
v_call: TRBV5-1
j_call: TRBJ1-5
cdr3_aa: CASSLRQNQPQHF
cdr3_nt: TGCGCCAGCAGCTTGCGCCAGAATCAGCCCCAGCATTTT

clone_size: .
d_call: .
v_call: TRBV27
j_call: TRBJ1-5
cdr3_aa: CASSSWPPGLNQPQHF
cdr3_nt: TGTGCCAGCAGTTCCTGGCCCCCAGGGTTGAATCAGCCCCAGCATTTT

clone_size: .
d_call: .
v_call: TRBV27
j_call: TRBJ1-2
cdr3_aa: CASSPDTGFGGYTF
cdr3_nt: TGTGCCAGCAGTCCGGACACAGGGTTTGGTGGCTACACCTTC

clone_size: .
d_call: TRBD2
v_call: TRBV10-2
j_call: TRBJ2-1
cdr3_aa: CASRVGLAGADEQFF
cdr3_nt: TGCGCCAGCAGGGTGGGACTAGCGGGAGCCGATGAGCAGTTCTTC

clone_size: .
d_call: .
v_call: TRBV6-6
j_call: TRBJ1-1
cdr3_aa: CASSPQVRAEAFF
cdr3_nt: TGTGCCAGCAGTCCGCAGGTCAGAGCTGAAGCTTTCTTT

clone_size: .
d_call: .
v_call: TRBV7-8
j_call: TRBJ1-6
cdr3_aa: CASGSHYNSPLHF
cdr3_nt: TGTGCCAGCGGGAGCCACTATAATTCACCCCTCCACTTT

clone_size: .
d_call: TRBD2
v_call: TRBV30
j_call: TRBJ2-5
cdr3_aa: CAHDRAWTSGGKETQYF
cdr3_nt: TGTGCCCACGACAGGGCCTGGACTAGCGGGGGTAAAGAGACCCAGTACTTC

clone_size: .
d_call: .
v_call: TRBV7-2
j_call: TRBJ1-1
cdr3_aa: CASSPNAGLNTEAFF
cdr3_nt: TGTGCCAGCAGCCCTAACGCAGGTCTGAACACTGAAGCTTTCTTT

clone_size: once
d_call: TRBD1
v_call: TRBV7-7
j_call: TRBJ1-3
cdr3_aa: CASSPGTGFSSGNTIYF
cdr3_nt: TGTGCCAGCAGCCCCGGGACAGGGTTTAGCTCTGGAAACACCATATATTTT

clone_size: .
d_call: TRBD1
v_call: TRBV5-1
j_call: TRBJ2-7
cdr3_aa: CASSQDRREQYF
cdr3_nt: TGCGCCAGCAGCCAGGACAGGAGGGAGCAGTACTTC

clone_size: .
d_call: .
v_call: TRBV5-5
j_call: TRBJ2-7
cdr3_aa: CASSLGGTYYEQYF
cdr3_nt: TGTGCCAGCAGCTTGGGTGGGACTTACTACGAGCAGTACTTC

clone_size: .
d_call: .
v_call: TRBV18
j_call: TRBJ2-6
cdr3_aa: CASSPGQTYSGANVLTF
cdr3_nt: TGTGCCAGCTCCCCCGGACAGACTTACTCTGGGGCCAACGTCCTGACTTTC

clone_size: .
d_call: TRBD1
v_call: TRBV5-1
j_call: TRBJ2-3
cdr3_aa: CASSQGQFRTDTQYF
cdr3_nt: TGCGCCAGCAGCCAGGGACAGTTCCGCACAGATACGCAGTATTTT

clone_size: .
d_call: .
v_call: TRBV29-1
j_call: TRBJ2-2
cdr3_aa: CSVELGTGELFF
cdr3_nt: TGCAGCGTTGAACTCGGCACCGGGGAGCTGTTTTTT

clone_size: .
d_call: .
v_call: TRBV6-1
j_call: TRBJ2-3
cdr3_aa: CASREQSVSDTQYF
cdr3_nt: TGTGCCAGCAGGGAACAGTCTGTTTCAGATACGCAGTATTTT

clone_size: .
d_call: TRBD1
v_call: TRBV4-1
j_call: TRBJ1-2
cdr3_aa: CASSQEGQGPNYGYTF
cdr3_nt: TGCGCCAGCAGCCAAGAAGGACAGGGCCCTAACTATGGCTACACCTTC

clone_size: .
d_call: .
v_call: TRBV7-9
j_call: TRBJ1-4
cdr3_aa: CASSLGQANEKLFF
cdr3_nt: TGTGCCAGCAGCTTGGGACAAGCTAATGAAAAACTGTTTTTT

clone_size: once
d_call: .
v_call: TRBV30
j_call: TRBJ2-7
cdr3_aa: CAWTPGGSYEQYF
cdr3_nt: TGTGCCTGGACCCCAGGGGGGTCCTACGAGCAGTACTTC

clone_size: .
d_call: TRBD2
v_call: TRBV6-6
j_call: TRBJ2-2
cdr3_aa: CASSPSGMNTGELFF
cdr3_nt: TGTGCCAGCAGCCCCAGCGGGATGAACACCGGGGAGCTGTTTTTT

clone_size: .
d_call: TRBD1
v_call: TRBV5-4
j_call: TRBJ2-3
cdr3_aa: CASSMPGQGIDTQYF
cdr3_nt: TGTGCCAGCAGTATGCCGGGACAGGGTATAGATACGCAGTATTTT

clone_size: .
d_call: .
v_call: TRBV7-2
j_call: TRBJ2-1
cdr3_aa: CASNSRIQGPYNEQFF
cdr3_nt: TGTGCCAGCAACTCCAGGATACAGGGCCCCTACAATGAGCAGTTCTTC

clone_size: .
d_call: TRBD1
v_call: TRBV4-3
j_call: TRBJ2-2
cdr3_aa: CASSHRQGVTGELLF
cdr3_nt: TGCGCCAGCAGCCACAGACAGGGGGTAACCGGGGAGCTGCTTTTT

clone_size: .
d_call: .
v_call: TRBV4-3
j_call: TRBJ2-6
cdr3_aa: CASSQDQGVSGANVLTF
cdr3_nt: TGCGCCAGCAGCCAAGATCAGGGCGTCTCTGGGGCCAACGTCCTGACTTTC

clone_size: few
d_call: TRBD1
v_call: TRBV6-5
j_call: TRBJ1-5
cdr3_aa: CASSSPGQLNQPQHF
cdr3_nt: TGTGCCAGCAGTTCTCCGGGACAGCTCAATCAGCCCCAGCATTTT

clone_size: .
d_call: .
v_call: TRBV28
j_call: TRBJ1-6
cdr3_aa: CASKTPLGGSSYNSPLHF
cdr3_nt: TGTGCCAGCAAAACCCCGTTGGGGGGAAGCTCCTATAATTCACCCCTCCACTTT

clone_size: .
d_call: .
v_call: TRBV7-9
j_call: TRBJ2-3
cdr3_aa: CASSLAGIGGSTPPDTQYF
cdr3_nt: TGTGCCAGCAGCTTAGCGGGGATAGGGGGAAGTACCCCCCCAGATACGCAGTATTTT

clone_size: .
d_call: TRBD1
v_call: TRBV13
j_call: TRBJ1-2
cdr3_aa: CASGTGGKGYTF
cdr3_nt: TGTGCCAGCGGGACAGGGGGTAAGGGCTACACCTTC